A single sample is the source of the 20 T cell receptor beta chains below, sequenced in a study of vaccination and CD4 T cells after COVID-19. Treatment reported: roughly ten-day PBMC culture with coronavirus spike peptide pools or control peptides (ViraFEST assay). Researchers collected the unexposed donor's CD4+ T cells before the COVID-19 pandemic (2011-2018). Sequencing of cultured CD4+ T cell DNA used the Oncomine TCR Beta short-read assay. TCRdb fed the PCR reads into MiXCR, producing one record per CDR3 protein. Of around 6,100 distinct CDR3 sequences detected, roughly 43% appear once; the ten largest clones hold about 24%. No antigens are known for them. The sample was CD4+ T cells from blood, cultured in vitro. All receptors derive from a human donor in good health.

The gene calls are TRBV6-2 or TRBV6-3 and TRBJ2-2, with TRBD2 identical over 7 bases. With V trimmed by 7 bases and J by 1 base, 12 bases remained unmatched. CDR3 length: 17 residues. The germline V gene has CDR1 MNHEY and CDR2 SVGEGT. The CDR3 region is CASTQWLGGKNTGELFF. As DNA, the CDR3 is TGTGCCAGCACACAATGGCTCGGGGGGAAGAACACCGGGGAGCTGTTTTTT.

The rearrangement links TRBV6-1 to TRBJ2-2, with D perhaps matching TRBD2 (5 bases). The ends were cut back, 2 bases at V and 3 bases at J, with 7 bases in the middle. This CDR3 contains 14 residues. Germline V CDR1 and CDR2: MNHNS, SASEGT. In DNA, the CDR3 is TGTGCCAGCAGTGAAAGGAGGTACACCGGGGAGCTGTTTTTT. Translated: CASSERRYTGELFF.

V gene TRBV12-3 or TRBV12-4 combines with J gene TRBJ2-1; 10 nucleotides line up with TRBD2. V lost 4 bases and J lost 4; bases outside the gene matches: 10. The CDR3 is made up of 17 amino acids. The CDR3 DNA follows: TGTGCCAGCAGTTCGCGGACTAGCGGAAGAACGTACAATGAGCAGTTCTTC. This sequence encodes CASSSRTSGRTYNEQFF.

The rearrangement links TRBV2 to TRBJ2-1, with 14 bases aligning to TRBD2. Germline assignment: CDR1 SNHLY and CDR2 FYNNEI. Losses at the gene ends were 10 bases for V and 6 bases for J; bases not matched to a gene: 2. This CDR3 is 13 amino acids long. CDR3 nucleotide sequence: TGTGCCAAGACTAGCGGGAGGGCCAATGAGCAGTTCTTC. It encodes CAKTSGRANEQFF.

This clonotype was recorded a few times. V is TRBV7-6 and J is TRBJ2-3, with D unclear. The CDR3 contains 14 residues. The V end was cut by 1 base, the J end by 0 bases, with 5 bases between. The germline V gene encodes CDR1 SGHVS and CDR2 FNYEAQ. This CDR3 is CASSLDSSTDTQYF. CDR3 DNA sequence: TGTGCCAGCAGCTTAGATTCCAGCACAGATACGCAGTATTTT.

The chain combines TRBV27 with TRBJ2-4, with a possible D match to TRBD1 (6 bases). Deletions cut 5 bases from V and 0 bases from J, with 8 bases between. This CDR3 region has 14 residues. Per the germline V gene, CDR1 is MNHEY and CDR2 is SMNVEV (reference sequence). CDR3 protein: CASSVQGAKNIQYF. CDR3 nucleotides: TGTGCCAGCAGTGTACAGGGAGCCAAAAACATTCAGTACTTC.

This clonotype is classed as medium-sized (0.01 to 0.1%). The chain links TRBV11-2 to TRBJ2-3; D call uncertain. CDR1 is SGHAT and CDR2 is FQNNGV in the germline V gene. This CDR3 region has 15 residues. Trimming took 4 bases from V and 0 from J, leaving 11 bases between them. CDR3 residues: CASSSPRISTDTQYF. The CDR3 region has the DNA TGTGCCAGCAGCTCCCCCCGGATCAGCACAGATACGCAGTATTTT. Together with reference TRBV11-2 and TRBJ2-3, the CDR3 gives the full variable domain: EAGVAQSPRYKIIEKRQSVAFWCNPISGHATLYWYQQILGQGPKLLIQFQNNGVVDDSQLPKDRFSAERLKGVDSTLKIQPAKLEDSAVYLCASSSPRISTDTQYFGPGTRLTVL.

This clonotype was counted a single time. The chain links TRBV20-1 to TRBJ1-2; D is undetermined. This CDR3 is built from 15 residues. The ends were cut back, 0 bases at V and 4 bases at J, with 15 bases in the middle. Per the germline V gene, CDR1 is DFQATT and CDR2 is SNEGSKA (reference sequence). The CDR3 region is CSARETDGNPYGYTF. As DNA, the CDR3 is TGCAGTGCTAGAGAGACGGACGGAAATCCCTATGGCTACACCTTC.

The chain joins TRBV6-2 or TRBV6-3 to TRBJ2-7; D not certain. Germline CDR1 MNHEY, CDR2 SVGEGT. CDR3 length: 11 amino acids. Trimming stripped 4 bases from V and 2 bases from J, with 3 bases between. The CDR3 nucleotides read TGTGCCAGCAGTTTCGCCTACGAGCAGTACTTC. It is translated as CASSFAYEQYF.

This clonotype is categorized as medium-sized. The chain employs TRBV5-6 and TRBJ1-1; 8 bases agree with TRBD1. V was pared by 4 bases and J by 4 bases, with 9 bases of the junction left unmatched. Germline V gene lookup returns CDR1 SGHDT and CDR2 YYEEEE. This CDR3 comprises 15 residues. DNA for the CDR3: TGTGCCAGCAGCGTACGACAGGGGAGGAGCACTGAAGCTTTCTTT. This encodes CASSVRQGRSTEAFF.

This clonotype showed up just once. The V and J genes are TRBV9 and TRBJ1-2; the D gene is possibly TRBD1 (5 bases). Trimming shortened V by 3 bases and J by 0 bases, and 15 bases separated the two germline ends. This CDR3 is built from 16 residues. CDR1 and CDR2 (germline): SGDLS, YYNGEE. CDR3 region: CASSATPTASNYGYTF. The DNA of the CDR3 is TGTGCCAGCAGCGCAACGCCGACAGCATCTAACTATGGCTACACCTTC.

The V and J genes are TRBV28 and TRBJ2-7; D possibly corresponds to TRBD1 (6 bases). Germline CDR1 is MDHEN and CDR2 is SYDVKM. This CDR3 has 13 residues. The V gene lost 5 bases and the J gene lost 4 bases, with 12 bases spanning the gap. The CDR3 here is CASSVWGRYEQYF. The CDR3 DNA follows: TGTGCCAGCAGTGTCTGGGGGCGTTACGAGCAGTACTTC.

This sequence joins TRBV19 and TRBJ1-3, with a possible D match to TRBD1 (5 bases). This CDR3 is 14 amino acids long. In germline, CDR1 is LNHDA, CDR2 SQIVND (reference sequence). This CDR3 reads CPRSGPSSGNTIYF. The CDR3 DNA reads TGTCCCCGTTCGGGGCCTAGCTCTGGAAACACCATATATTTT.

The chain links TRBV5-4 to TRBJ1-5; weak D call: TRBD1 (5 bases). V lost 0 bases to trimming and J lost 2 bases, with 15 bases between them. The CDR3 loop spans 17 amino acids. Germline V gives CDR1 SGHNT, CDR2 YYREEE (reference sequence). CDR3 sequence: CASSLDGGVRGNQPQHF. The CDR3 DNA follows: TGTGCCAGCAGCTTGGACGGGGGGGTTCGAGGCAATCAGCCCCAGCATTTT.

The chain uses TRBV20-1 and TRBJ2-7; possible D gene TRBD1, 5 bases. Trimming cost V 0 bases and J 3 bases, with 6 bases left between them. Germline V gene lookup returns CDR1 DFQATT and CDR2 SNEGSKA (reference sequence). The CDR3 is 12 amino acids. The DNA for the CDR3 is TGCAGTGCTAGAGACAGGGTCTACGAGCAGTACTTC. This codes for CSARDRVYEQYF.

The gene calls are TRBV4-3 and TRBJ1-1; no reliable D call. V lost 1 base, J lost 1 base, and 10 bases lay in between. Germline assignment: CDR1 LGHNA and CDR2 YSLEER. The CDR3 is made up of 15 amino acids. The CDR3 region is CASSQGPGRNTEAFF. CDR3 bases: TGCGCCAGCAGCCAAGGACCCGGGAGGAACACTGAAGCTTTCTTT.

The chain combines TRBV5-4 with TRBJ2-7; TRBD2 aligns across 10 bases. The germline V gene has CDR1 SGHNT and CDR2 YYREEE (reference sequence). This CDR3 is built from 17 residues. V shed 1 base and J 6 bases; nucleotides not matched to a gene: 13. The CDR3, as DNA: TGTGCCAGCAGCTTGTATGGTAGCGGGAGGTGGGTCTCCGAGCAGTACTTC. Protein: CASSLYGSGRWVSEQYF.

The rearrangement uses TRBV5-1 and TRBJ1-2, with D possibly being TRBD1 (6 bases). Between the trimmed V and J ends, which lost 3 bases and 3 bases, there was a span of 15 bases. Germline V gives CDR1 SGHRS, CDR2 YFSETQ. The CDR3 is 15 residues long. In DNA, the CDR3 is TGCGCCAGCAGCTCAGAAAACCCAGGGGACTATGGCTACACCTTC. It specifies CASSSENPGDYGYTF.

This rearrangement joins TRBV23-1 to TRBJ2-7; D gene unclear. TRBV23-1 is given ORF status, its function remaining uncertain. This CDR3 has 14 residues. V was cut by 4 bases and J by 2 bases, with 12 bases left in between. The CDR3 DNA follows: TGCGCCAGCAGTCGCAAAAGTCCTCCCTACGAGCAGTACTTC. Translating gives CASSRKSPPYEQYF.

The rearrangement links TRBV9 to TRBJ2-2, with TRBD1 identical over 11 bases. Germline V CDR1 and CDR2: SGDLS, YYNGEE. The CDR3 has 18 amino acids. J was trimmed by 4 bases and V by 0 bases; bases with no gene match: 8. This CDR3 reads CASSVATGGTGGTGELFF. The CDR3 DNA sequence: TGTGCCAGCAGCGTAGCTACGGGAGGGACAGGGGGCACCGGGGAGCTGTTTTTT.